This passage covers 25 T cell receptor beta chains from one sample sequenced in a study of CD8 T cells in Susac syndrome (dated by TCRdb to between 2018 and 2021). The library relied on the immunoSEQ multiplex PCR assay. RNA was extracted with the RNeasy kit and 0.5 to 1 ug was reverse transcribed using random hexamers. TCRdb took the public reads, trimmed them with fastp at Q25, ran MiXCR for clone calling and kept in-frame beta chains. Each CDR3 protein appears once, grouped with its most common genes and DNA. Recorded for this sample are roughly 200,000 distinct CDR3 sequences; about 94% of them occurred a single time. The top ten hold more than 0.1% of the sample. The sample consisted of CD4+ T cells from PBMCs. The receptors come from a human donor in good health.

This chain joins TRBV27 and TRBJ1-5; D is perhaps TRBD1 (5 bases). V dropped 6 bases and J dropped 0 bases, with 15 bases sitting between them. The CDR3 runs to 16 residues. The germline gives CDR1 MNHEY, CDR2 SMNVEV (reference sequence). CDR3 DNA sequence: TGTGCCAGCAGGCCAGGAACGGGGCATAGCAATCAGCCCCAGCATTTT. It specifies CASRPGTGHSNQPQHF.

The count of this clonotype is one. The chain employs TRBV24-1 and TRBJ2-1; no firm D call. V was cut by 6 bases and J by 5 bases, with 10 bases left in between. Germline V gene data show CDR1 as KGHDR and CDR2 as SFDVKD. This CDR3 is 13 amino acids long. CDR3 coding DNA: TGTGCCACCAGTTGGGTGGGCCACAATGAGCAGTTCTTC. Translating it yields CATSWVGHNEQFF.

The rearrangement uses TRBV7-2 and TRBJ1-2, with unresolved D. The CDR3 runs 14 residues. Germline V gives CDR1 SGHTA, CDR2 FQGNSA. Trimming removed 4 bases at V and 4 bases at J, with 13 bases between. The CDR3 DNA is TGTGCCAGCAGCTCGCTTGGAGGACTCTATGGCTACACCTTC. It encodes CASSSLGGLYGYTF.

V and J are TRBV7-9 and TRBJ1-3; the D is unclear. The V gene's germline CDR1 is SEHNR and CDR2 FQNEAQ (reference sequence). V lost 1 base to trimming and J lost 0 bases, with 13 bases between them. CDR3 length: 17 residues. The DNA for the CDR3 is TGTGCCAGCAGCTTAGAAGAGAACCTGAGCTCTGGAAACACCATATATTTT. Protein product: CASSLEENLSSGNTIYF. Full variable domain (rest looked up from reference TRBV7-9 and TRBJ1-3): DTGVSQNPRHKITKRGQNVTFRCDPISEHNRLYWYRQTLGQGPEFLTYFQNEAQLEKSRLLSDRFSAERPKGSFSTLEIQRTEQGDSAMYLCASSLEENLSSGNTIYFGEGSWLTVV.

This chain links TRBV29-1 with TRBJ1-1; D is ambiguous. The CDR3 spans 14 residues. CDR1 is SQVTM, CDR2 ANQGSEA, per germline. V lost 8 bases, J lost 0 bases, and 16 bases lay in between. The CDR3 loop reads CSTRLRRMNTEAFF. CDR3 DNA sequence: TGCAGCACGAGACTGAGGCGAATGAACACTGAAGCTTTCTTT.

The chain links TRBV6-5 to TRBJ2-5; TRBD2 is a possible D gene (6 bases). V was pared by 2 bases and J by 4 bases, with 20 bases between. CDR1 MNHEY and CDR2 SVGAGI come from the germline V gene. The CDR3 runs 17 residues. The CDR3 sequence is CASSYRGYSGAGETQYF. Here the CDR3 DNA reads TGTGCCAGCAGTTACCGAGGCTATTCGGGAGCTGGAGAGACCCAGTACTTC.

The chain uses TRBV29-1 and TRBJ1-2; tentative D call: TRBD1 (5 bases). Trimming stripped 4 bases from V and 3 bases from J, with 12 bases between. The CDR3 totals 13 residues. The V gene's germline CDR1 is SQVTM and CDR2 ANQGSEA. Here the CDR3 reads CSVAQGGDYGYTF. CDR3 DNA: TGCAGCGTTGCCCAGGGAGGGGACTATGGCTACACCTTC.

This clonotype was found once. This chain links TRBV5-1 with TRBJ2-3; TRBD1 might be the D (6 bases). CDR1 SGHRS and CDR2 YFSETQ come from the germline V gene. V was clipped by 0 bases and J by 0 bases, with 11 bases between them. The CDR3 covers 16 residues. The CDR3 spells CASSLEDRPSTDTQYF. CDR3 bases: TGCGCCAGCAGCTTGGAAGACAGGCCAAGCACAGATACGCAGTATTTT. Supplemented by reference TRBV5-1 and TRBJ2-3, the full variable domain reads KAGVTQTPRYLIKTRGQQVTLSCSPISGHRSVSWYQQTPGQGLQFLFEYFSETQRNKGNFPGRFSGRQFSNSRSEMNVSTLELGDSALYLCASSLEDRPSTDTQYFGPGTRLTVL.

This chain connects TRBV7-9 to TRBJ2-7, with 9 bases that match TRBD2. In germline, CDR1 is SEHNR, CDR2 FQNEAQ (reference sequence). V was pared by 2 bases and J by 3 bases, with 2 bases of the junction left unmatched. This CDR3 has 14 amino acids. This chain's CDR3 is CASSLLAGNYEQYF. CDR3 nucleotide sequence: TGTGCCAGCAGCTTACTAGCGGGGAACTACGAGCAGTACTTC.

The chain combines TRBV29-1 with TRBJ2-2; D is ambiguous. V shed 4 bases and J shed 2 bases, with 11 bases lying between them. CDR1 and CDR2 (germline): SQVTM, ANQGSEA. This CDR3 spans 14 amino acids. The CDR3 protein is CSVGSRINTGELFF. As DNA, the CDR3 is TGCAGCGTTGGATCCAGGATAAACACCGGGGAGCTGTTTTTT.

CDR3 DNA: TGTGCCAGCAGCCCCGGTCACACAGATACGCAGTATTTT. It is translated as CASSPGHTDTQYF. The chain uses TRBV7-9 and TRBJ2-3; D is undetermined. This CDR3 region has 13 residues. CDR1 and CDR2 from the germline V gene are SEHNR and FQNEAQ (reference sequence). Trimming pared 5 bases from V and 2 bases from J, leaving 8 bases between.

The V gene is TRBV12-3 or TRBV12-4, the J gene TRBJ1-5, with 7 positions matching TRBD1. This CDR3 region has 15 residues. V was pared by 6 bases and J by 7 bases, with 12 bases of the junction left unmatched. The CDR3 sequence is CASRTDRQGTQPQHF. The DNA of the CDR3 is TGTGCCAGCAGAACTGACCGACAGGGAACGCAGCCCCAGCATTTT.

The chain's CDR3 is CAWSFEGYGYTF. The DNA for the CDR3 is TGTGCCTGGTCGTTCGAGGGCTATGGCTACACCTTC. This chain connects TRBV30 to TRBJ1-2; no firm D call. Germline V CDR1 and CDR2: GTSNPN, SVGIG (reference sequence). The V gene lost 5 bases and the J gene lost 4 bases, with 11 bases spanning the gap. The CDR3 has 12 amino acids.

Turning to this clonotype: The junction does not match germline at one end; this may be a read error. V gene TRBV27 combines with J gene TRBJ1-5; D remains unclear. Germline loops: CDR1 MNHEY, CDR2 SMNVEV (reference sequence). CDR3 length equals 9 residues. DNA of the CDR3: TGTGCCAGCAGTCAGCCCCAGCATTTT. This gives the protein CASSQPQHF.

The chain joins TRBV12-3 or TRBV12-4 to TRBJ2-5, with unresolved D. The V end lost 3 bases, the J end lost 5 bases, and 4 bases lay between the germline ends. The CDR3 length is 11 residues. The CDR3, as DNA: TGTGCCAGCAGTTTTAAGGAGACCCAGTACTTC. Its protein product is CASSFKETQYF.

The genes are TRBV29-1 and TRBJ2-1; 7 positions match TRBD2. Trimming took 2 bases from V and 12 from J; bases not matched to a gene: 10. This CDR3 comprises 13 residues. The V gene's germline CDR1 is SQVTM and CDR2 ANQGSEA. As DNA, the CDR3 is TGCAGCGTTGAAAGGCTAGCGGAGGCCTCGCAGTTCTTC. Its translation: CSVERLAEASQFF.

V is TRBV3-1 and J is TRBJ2-1; D not certain. Between the trimmed V and J ends, which lost 4 bases and 0 bases, there was a span of 10 bases. Germline V gives CDR1 LGHDT, CDR2 YNNKEL (reference sequence). This CDR3 comprises 15 residues. The DNA for the CDR3 is TGTGCCAGCAGCCGGAGCATCAGCTCCTACAATGAGCAGTTCTTC. This sequence encodes CASSRSISSYNEQFF.

The chain links TRBV30 to TRBJ2-5; possible D gene TRBD1, 6 bases. CDR1 is GTSNPN, CDR2 SVGIG, per germline (reference sequence). V was trimmed by 1 base and J by 6 bases, leaving 12 bases between them. CDR3 length equals 13 residues. CDR3 coding DNA: TGTGCCTGGAGTGAGGGCAGGGGTAAGACCCAGTACTTC. It yields the protein CAWSEGRGKTQYF.

The rearrangement links TRBV2 to TRBJ2-7; D is ambiguous. The CDR3 has 16 residues. V lost 3 bases and J lost 4, with 19 bases in between. Germline CDR1 reads SNHLY; CDR2 reads FYNNEI. Written as DNA, the CDR3 is TGTGCCAGCAGTGATGGCCTGGCCCGAAAGTATTACGAGCAGTACTTC. Translation gives CASSDGLARKYYEQYF.

V and J are TRBV7-9 and TRBJ2-5, with D uncertain. Trimming removed 1 base from V and 2 bases from J, with 8 bases in between. The CDR3 has 14 amino acids. The V gene's germline CDR1 is SEHNR and CDR2 FQNEAQ (reference sequence). For the CDR3, the DNA is TGTGCCAGCAGCTTAGGGCAGTCGCAAGAGACCCAGTACTTC. Residues: CASSLGQSQETQYF.

This clonotype was counted a single time. The rearrangement links TRBV9 to TRBJ2-3, with D perhaps TRBD2 (5 bases). Deletions cut 2 bases from V and 2 bases from J, with 9 bases between. Germline lookup yields CDR1 SGDLS and CDR2 YYNGEE. This CDR3 is 14 amino acids long. The CDR3 DNA follows: TGTGCCAGCAGCGTCGCCGGGATCACAGATACGCAGTATTTT. This sequence encodes CASSVAGITDTQYF.

The chain couples TRBV4-2 to TRBJ2-2; 8 bases fit TRBD2. J lost 5 bases, V lost 4 bases, and 3 bases had no gene match. Germline values: CDR1 LGHNA, CDR2 YNFKEQ. This CDR3 region has 14 residues. The CDR3 sequence: CASSPGLVTGELFF. CDR3 DNA: TGTGCCAGCAGCCCGGGACTAGTGACCGGGGAGCTGTTTTTT.

The chain has TRBV9 and TRBJ2-3, with a weak D call TRBD1 (7 bases). CDR1 is SGDLS and CDR2 is YYNGEE in the germline V gene. The V end was cut by 6 bases, the J end by 5 bases, with 16 bases between. The CDR3 sequence is 14 residues long. This CDR3 reads CASNGGQGGDTQYF. The CDR3 DNA reads TGTGCCAGCAATGGAGGGCAGGGGGGAGATACGCAGTATTTT.

The genes are TRBV30 and TRBJ2-7; 8 bases line up with TRBD2. This CDR3 contains 14 residues. The germline gives CDR1 GTSNPN, CDR2 SVGIG (reference sequence). The V gene end was trimmed by 3 bases and the J gene end by 9 bases; junction bases not matched to a gene: 13. This CDR3 is CAWSPTSGIPMQYF. The CDR3, as DNA: TGTGCCTGGAGCCCAACTAGCGGAATACCCATGCAGTACTTC.

The genes are TRBV20-1 and TRBJ2-3, with TRBD2 matching over 8 bases. The V segment lost 0 bases and the J segment 6 bases; nucleotides outside the gene matches: 11. In germline, CDR1 is DFQATT, CDR2 SNEGSKA (reference sequence). The CDR3 runs to 16 residues. The CDR3 sequence is CSARDPSGSSRDTQYF. The CDR3, as DNA: TGCAGTGCTAGAGATCCAAGCGGGAGCTCCCGTGATACGCAGTATTTT.